One and the same sample provided the 9 T cell receptor beta chains below, sequenced in a study of technical replicates of blood from a handful of donors. Clones were sequenced by immunoSEQ multiplex PCR, and TCRdb holds only the in-frame ones, with some missing. The sample shows 45,000 to 55,000 clones, about 93% of them seen only once. Sequenced: T cells isolated from PBMCs. Receptor source: a human donor in good health.

The chain employs TRBV5-1 and TRBJ2-7, with 11 positions matching TRBD2. The junction had 6 bases not matched to a gene; V was cut back by 6 bases and J by 4 bases. This CDR3 has 14 residues. Germline CDR1 is SGHRS and CDR2 is YFSETQ. CDR3 sequence reads: CASNPGLAEYEQYF. CDR3 coding DNA: TGCGCCAGCAACCCGGGACTAGCGGAGTACGAGCAGTACTTC.

CDR3 sequence: CASSLGDARGYGYTF. CDR3 DNA: TGTGCCAGCAGCTTAGGGGATGCCAGGGGCTATGGCTACACCTTC. The rearrangement joins TRBV11-2 to TRBJ1-2, with D maybe TRBD1 (6 bases). There are 15 residues in the CDR3. CDR1 is SGHAT and CDR2 is FQNNGV in the germline V gene. Trimming shortened V by 1 base and J by 4 bases, and 13 bases separated the two germline ends. Full variable domain (missing parts from reference TRBV11-2 and TRBJ1-2): EAGVAQSPRYKIIEKRQSVAFWCNPISGHATLYWYQQILGQGPKLLIQFQNNGVVDDSQLPKDRFSAERLKGVDSTLKIQPAKLEDSAVYLCASSLGDARGYGYTFGSGTRLTVV.

This chain uses TRBV5-1 with TRBJ2-1, with 8 nucleotides matching TRBD1. This CDR3 is 15 amino acids long. Germline V gives CDR1 SGHRS, CDR2 YFSETQ. Trimming removed 3 bases from V and 7 bases from J; junction bases left unmatched: 9. The CDR3 DNA is TGCGCCAGCAGCTCCGTTCGGACAGGGCTGAATGAGCAGTTCTTC. Encoded protein: CASSSVRTGLNEQFF. Full variable domain (remainder filled in from reference TRBV5-1 and TRBJ2-1): KAGVTQTPRYLIKTRGQQVTLSCSPISGHRSVSWYQQTPGQGLQFLFEYFSETQRNKGNFPGRFSGRQFSNSRSEMNVSTLELGDSALYLCASSSVRTGLNEQFFGPGTRLTVL.

The V call is TRBV11-3, the J call TRBJ2-1; 7 nucleotides match TRBD2. This CDR3 is built from 15 residues. Germline-derived CDR1 and CDR2 are SGHNT and YENEEA. Trimming took 5 bases from V and 2 from J; bases not matched to a gene: 6. As DNA, the CDR3 is TGTGCCAGCAGCGCCGGGACTACAACCTACAATGAGCAGTTCTTC. Protein sequence: CASSAGTTTYNEQFF. The whole variable domain, remainder taken from reference TRBV11-3 and TRBJ2-1, is EAGVVQSPRYKIIEKKQPVAFWCNPISGHNTLYWYLQNLGQGPELLIRYENEEAVDDSQLPKDRFSAERLKGVDSTLKIQPAELGDSAVYLCASSAGTTTYNEQFFGPGTRLTVL.

The chain is built from TRBV28 and TRBJ2-1, with D uncertain. Germline CDR1 is MDHEN and CDR2 is SYDVKM. The V and J ends lost 6 bases and 2 bases respectively, with 2 bases between them. CDR3 length: 11 residues. In DNA form, the CDR3 reads TGTGCCAGCAGCACCTACAATGAGCAGTTCTTC. Encoded protein: CASSTYNEQFF.

The CDR3 is CASKTSGYEQYF. In DNA form, the CDR3 reads TGTGCCAGTAAGACTAGCGGCTACGAGCAGTACTTC. The rearrangement joins TRBV6-5 to TRBJ2-7, with 9 bases matching TRBD2. Germline V lookup: CDR1 MNHEY, CDR2 SVGAGI. V shed 9 bases and J 3 bases; nucleotides not matched to a gene: 3. This CDR3 has 12 residues.

This chain joins TRBV5-4 and TRBJ1-4, with D unresolved. The CDR3 totals 14 residues. Trimming cost V 5 bases and J 10 bases, with 18 bases left between them. The germline V gene encodes CDR1 SGHNT and CDR2 YYREEE (reference sequence). The CDR3 here is CASSRDKDIAKLFF. In DNA form, the CDR3 reads TGTGCCAGCAGTCGCGACAAAGATATCGCAAAACTGTTTTTT.

The chain has TRBV10-3 and TRBJ1-4; no firm D call. The CDR3 spans 13 residues. Germline V gene sequence: CDR1 ENHRY, CDR2 SYGVKD. V lost 7 bases, J lost 6 bases, and 12 bases lay in between. The CDR3 loop reads CAIKNYGDEKLFF. CDR3 bases: TGTGCCATCAAGAACTACGGGGATGAAAAACTGTTTTTT.

This clone was recorded once. V usage is TRBV15 and J usage is TRBJ1-4; D unclear. CDR3 size: 13 residues. The V end was cut by 0 bases, the J end by 5 bases, with 4 bases between. Germline CDR1 reads LNHNV; CDR2 reads YYDKDF (reference sequence). The CDR3 DNA reads TGTGCCACCAGCAGAGAAGAGAATGAAAAACTGTTTTTT. Amino acids: CATSREENEKLFF. Looking up the rest from reference TRBV15 and TRBJ1-4 gives the full variable domain: DAMVIQNPRYQVTQFGKPVTLSCSQTLNHNVMYWYQQKSSQAPKLLFHYYDKDFNNEADTPDNFQSRRPNTSFCFLDIRSPGLGDTAMYLCATSREENEKLFFGSGTQLSVL.